This T cell receptor (beta chain) was sequenced for a study of T cell responses to AZD1222 COVID-19 vaccine listed by TCRdb under 2021. About the investigation overall: TCR sequencing was performed for more than 230 trial participants, of whom some 200 were given two doses of AZD1222 and around 25 were given two doses of MenACWY control vaccine. Trial participants were enrolled by age into subgroups of 18-55, 56-69 and 70-plus years, and around 150, 29 and 61 TCR-sequenced participants, respectively, were included in these subgroups.

The CDR3 regions of human TCRbeta chains were subjected to immunosequencing. On the authors' methods: TCRs in the repertoires were matched against a reference library of SARS-CoV-2-specific TCRs that had been generated with the MIRA antigen-specificity platform. Breadth was defined as the fraction of unique TCRs that were SARS-CoV-2-associated. Depth was defined as the fraction of total T cells that were SARS-CoV-2-associated. Each spike-specific TCR was assigned to its reactive spike region and to a CD4 or CD8 class using the MIRA data. Log10-transformed breadth and depth values were compared by one-way ANOVA with Sidak's multiple comparisons tests. TCRdb obtained this table from immuneACCESS and retained in-frame rearrangements with V and J assigned. These tables miss some clones; where compared with another copy, unresolved V genes account for less than half of the shortfall, and the remainder is unexplained. V, J and clone size are those of that table, while D and trimming were read from the DNA. Across this sample there are 130,000 or so clones, with around 90% seen only once. Less than 2% of the sample lies in the top ten.

The time point label corresponds to: about 28 days (+/-7) after the second vaccine dose. AZD1222 recipients with second doses at about 4 weeks or about 12 weeks were pooled, because spike-specific TCR depth and breadth did not differ between schedules. The vaccinee samples were drawn from two UK trials, COV001 and COV002, one of which was a single-blind randomized controlled phase 2/3 trial testing AZD1222 (ChAdOx1 nCoV-19) in healthy adults. For TCRbeta chain sequencing, PBMC samples from trial participants were taken at day 0 and at day 28 after the second dose. CDR3 length: 16 amino acids, cysteine to phenylalanine. Only the CDR3 part of the read is kept: 48 bases, read in frame from the first base. After removal of 0 bases from V and 5 bases from J, the junction retains 5 bases not matched to a gene. Looking up the germline V gene (reference sequence) yields CDR1 GTSNPN and CDR2 SVGIG. Comments on this clone: Its binding antigen is unknown. No clone much larger than this one lies a single base away; base qualities are absent.

General conclusions and limits of the study: The 56-69-year group was small, and its depth increase did not reach significance, likely because of low power. Conclusions about previously exposed vaccinees were limited because only 5 or 6 AZD1222 recipients were SARS-CoV-2 seropositive at baseline. Because no day 14 peak-response samples were available, the repertoires could be characterized only after the peak T cell response. Spike-specific TCR breadth and depth rose significantly after two AZD1222 doses compared with day 0 and with MenACWY recipients. Most participants were white British and females outnumbered males, and the authors suggested that clonal diversity may have been underestimated. The whole spike protein was spanned by vaccine-associated CD4 TCRs, and dominant responses were seen in regions 160-218 and 743-854. Nearly half of unique spike-specific TCRs reportedly recognized epitopes outside regions mutated in the B.1.351 and B.1.1.7 variants.

This receptor was obtained from an adult who received the AZD1222 COVID-19 vaccine. Material: peripheral blood, obtained 28 days after the second AZD1222 dose. This chain joins TRBV30 to TRBJ2-5; the central 14 bases match TRBD2. The CDR3 reads CAWSVGLAGGRETQYF. The nucleotides are TGTGCCTGGAGTGTTGGACTAGCGGGAGGACGGGAGACCCAGTACTTC.